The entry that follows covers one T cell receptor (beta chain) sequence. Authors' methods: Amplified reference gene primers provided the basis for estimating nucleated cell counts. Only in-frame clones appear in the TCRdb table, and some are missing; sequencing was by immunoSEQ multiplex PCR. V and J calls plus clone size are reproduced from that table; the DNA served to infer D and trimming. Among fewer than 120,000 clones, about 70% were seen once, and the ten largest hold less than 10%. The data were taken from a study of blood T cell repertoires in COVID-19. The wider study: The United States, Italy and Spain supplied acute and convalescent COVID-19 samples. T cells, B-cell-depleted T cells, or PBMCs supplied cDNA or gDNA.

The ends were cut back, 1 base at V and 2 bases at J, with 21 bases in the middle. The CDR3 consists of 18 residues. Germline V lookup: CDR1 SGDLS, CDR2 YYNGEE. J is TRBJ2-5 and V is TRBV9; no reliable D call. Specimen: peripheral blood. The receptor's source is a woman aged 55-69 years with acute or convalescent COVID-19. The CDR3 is CASSVSVVGDTIQETQYF. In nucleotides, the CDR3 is TGTGCCAGCAGCGTATCGGTCGTCGGTGATACTATACAAGAGACCCAGTACTTC.